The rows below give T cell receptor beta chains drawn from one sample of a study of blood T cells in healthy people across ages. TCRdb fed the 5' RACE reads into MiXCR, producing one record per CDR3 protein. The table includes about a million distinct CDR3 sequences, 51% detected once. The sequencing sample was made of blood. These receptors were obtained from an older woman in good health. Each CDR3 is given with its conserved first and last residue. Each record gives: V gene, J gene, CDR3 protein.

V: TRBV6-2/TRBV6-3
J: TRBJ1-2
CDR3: CASSHGTVTNYGYTF

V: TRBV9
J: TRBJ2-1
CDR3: CASSFTSGTGTHEQFF

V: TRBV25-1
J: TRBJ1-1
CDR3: CASSDARGRGNTEAFF

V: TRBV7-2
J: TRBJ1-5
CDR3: CASSLQVGHPENQPQHF

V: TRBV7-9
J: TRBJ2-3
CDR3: CASSTGAGRKTDTQYF

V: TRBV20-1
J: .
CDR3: CSASILMDYEQYF

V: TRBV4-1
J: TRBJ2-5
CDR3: CASSQDTGQLLEQYF

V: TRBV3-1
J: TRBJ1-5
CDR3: CASSQRLGPQHF

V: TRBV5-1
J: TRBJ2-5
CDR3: CASSQGSSNEQYF

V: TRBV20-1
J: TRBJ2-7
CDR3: CSARRGIGVTYEQYF

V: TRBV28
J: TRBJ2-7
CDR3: CASSLIGTGGYEQYF

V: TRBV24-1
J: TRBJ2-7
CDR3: CATSASLAGTNEQYF

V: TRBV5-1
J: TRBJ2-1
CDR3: CASSSRAGRSYNEQFF

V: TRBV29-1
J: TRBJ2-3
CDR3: CSAILADSTDTQYF

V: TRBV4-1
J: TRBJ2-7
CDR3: CASSLGTEGVEAYEQYF

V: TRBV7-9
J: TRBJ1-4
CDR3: CASSSLQGRKEKLFF

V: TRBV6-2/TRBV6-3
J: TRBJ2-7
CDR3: CASSQVRTGSYEQYF

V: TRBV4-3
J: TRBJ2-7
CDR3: CASSQVGLAGSEQYF

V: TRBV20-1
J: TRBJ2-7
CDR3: CSAILAVDTYEQYF

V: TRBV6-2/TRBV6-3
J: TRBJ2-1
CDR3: CASSYSRGGYEQFF

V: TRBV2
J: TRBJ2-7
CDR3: CASSEALAGPSYEQYF

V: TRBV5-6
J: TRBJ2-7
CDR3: CASSLLTGHPYEQYF

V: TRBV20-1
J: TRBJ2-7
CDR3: CSARVEDRTYEQYF

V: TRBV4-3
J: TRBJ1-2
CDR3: CASSQEGGVVYGYTF

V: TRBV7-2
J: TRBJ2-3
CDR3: CASSRRLAGTDTQYF

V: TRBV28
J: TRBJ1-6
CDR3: CASSLWDVVGYNSPLHF

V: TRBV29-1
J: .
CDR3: CSVKRSGTSGFEQYF

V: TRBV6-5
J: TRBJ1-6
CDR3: CASSYLGRINSPLHF

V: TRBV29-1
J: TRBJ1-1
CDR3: CSVEDSGGYSLKDTEAFF

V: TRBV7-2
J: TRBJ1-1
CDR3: CASSLWEGGGNTEAFF

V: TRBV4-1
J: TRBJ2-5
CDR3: CASSLGSSGGQETQYF

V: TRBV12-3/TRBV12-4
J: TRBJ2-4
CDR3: CASSHRDLAKNIQYF

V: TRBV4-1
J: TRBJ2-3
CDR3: CASRVGRAGGPTDTQYF